The 10 T cell receptor beta chains below all came from one sample that was sequenced in a study of blood T cell repertoires in COVID-19. Produced via immunoSEQ multiplex PCR; TCRdb's table is partial and in-frame only. The data show 140,000 or so clones, 85% seen once. Specimen: PBMCs or T cells enriched from blood (not recorded which). The receptors originated from a woman aged 40-49 years who had recovered from COVID-19.

The CDR3 loop is CASSYYQETQYF. DNA of the CDR3: TGTGCCAGCAGTTACTACCAAGAGACCCAGTACTTC. The rearrangement uses TRBV12-3 or TRBV12-4 and TRBJ2-5; D is uncertain. The CDR3 loop spans 12 amino acids. Trimming took off 4 bases at V and 0 bases at J, with 3 bases between the two ends.

The V gene is TRBV6-5, the J gene TRBJ2-5; D is possibly TRBD1 (6 bases). V was clipped by 5 bases and J by 0 bases, with 10 bases between them. Per the germline V gene, CDR1 is MNHEY and CDR2 is SVGAGI. This CDR3 spans 14 amino acids. The CDR3 loop reads CASSPWTDQETQYF. The CDR3 coding sequence is TGTGCCAGCAGTCCCTGGACAGACCAAGAGACCCAGTACTTC.

The chain is built from TRBV30 and TRBJ1-4; D perhaps matches TRBD1 (6 bases). Germline lookup yields CDR1 GTSNPN and CDR2 SVGIG (reference sequence). V dropped 2 bases and J dropped 6 bases, with 16 bases sitting between them. The length of the CDR3 is 15 residues. The CDR3 is CAWSWGHVGDEKLFF. The DNA for the CDR3 is TGTGCCTGGAGTTGGGGACATGTGGGGGATGAAAAACTGTTTTTT.

The rearrangement uses TRBV2 and TRBJ1-4, with TRBD1 matching 8 bases. Trimming removed 5 bases from V and 7 bases from J; junction bases left unmatched: 6. Looked up from germline, CDR1 is SNHLY and CDR2 is FYNNEI. This CDR3 region has 14 residues. The CDR3 coding sequence is TGTGCCAGCAGTCAAGGACAGGGCTTTGAAAAACTGTTTTTT. This encodes CASSQGQGFEKLFF.

V and J are TRBV28 and TRBJ2-1; 7 bases agree with TRBD1. Germline trimming cut 6 bases from V and 10 bases from J; bases unmatched to any gene: 3. Germline V CDR1 and CDR2: MDHEN, SYDVKM. The CDR3 length is 11 residues. The CDR3 DNA reads TGTGCCAGCAGGTGGGGACAGGAGCAGTTCTTC. This translates into CASRWGQEQFF.

This clone was observed a few times. The V call is TRBV11-2, the J call TRBJ1-1; possible D gene TRBD1, 6 bases. Trimming stripped 5 bases from V and 8 bases from J, with 12 bases between. CDR1 and CDR2 from the germline V gene are SGHAT and FQNNGV. The CDR3 is 12 amino acids. CDR3 nucleotides: TGTGCCAGCAGCCACAGGGTGTCGGAAGCTTTCTTT. This codes for CASSHRVSEAFF.

The genes are TRBV4-2 and TRBJ2-2, with 12 bases identical to TRBD2. CDR3 length: 18 amino acids. Per germline, CDR1 LGHNA and CDR2 YNFKEQ. The V and J ends lost 4 bases and 0 bases, in that order; junction bases with no gene match: 6. The CDR3 DNA reads TGTGCCAGCAGCCGCCAGACTAGCGGGAGCACGAACACCGGGGAGCTGTTTTTT. It codes for CASSRQTSGSTNTGELFF.

The genes are TRBV5-1 and TRBJ2-1, with TRBD1 matching 8 bases. The germline V gene has CDR1 SGHRS and CDR2 YFSETQ. The CDR3 runs 14 residues. Germline trimming cut 4 bases from V and 6 bases from J; bases unmatched to any gene: 6. The CDR3 region has the DNA TGCGCCAGCAGCCGATGGACAGGGCCCAATGAGCAGTTCTTC. Its protein is CASSRWTGPNEQFF.

The V gene is TRBV9, the J gene TRBJ2-2, with 7 positions matching TRBD1. With V trimmed by 4 bases and J by 4 bases, 4 bases remained unmatched. The CDR3 covers 14 residues. The V gene's germline CDR1 is SGDLS and CDR2 YYNGEE. The CDR3 DNA reads TGTGCCAGCAGCCATGAGGGGGCCACCGGGGAGCTGTTTTTT. Translating it yields CASSHEGATGELFF.

The chain carries TRBV6-5 and TRBJ1-2; TRBD1 aligns across 7 bases. The CDR3 length is 14 residues. From germline, CDR1 is MNHEY and CDR2 SVGAGI. V shed 7 bases and J 4 bases; nucleotides not matched to a gene: 9. In nucleotides, the CDR3 is TGTGCCAGCACCCCAGCCGGGACAGCCTATGGCTACACCTTC. This translates into CASTPAGTAYGYTF.